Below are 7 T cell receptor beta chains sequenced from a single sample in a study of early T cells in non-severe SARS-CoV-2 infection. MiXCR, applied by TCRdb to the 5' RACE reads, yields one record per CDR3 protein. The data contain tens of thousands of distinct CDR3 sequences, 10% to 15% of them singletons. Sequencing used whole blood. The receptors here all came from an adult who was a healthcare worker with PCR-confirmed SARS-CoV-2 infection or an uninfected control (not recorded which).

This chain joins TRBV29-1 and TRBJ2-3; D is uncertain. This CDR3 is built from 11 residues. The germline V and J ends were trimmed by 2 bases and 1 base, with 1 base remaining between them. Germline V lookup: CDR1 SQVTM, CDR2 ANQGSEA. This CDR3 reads CSVERTDTQYF. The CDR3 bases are TGCAGCGTTGAACGCACAGATACGCAGTATTTT.

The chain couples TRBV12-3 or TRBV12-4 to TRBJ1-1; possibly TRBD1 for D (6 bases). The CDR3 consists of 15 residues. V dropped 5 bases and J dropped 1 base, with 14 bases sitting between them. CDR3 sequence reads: CASSGRGTTNTEAFF. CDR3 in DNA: TGTGCCAGCAGTGGGAGGGGGACCACGAACACTGAAGCTTTCTTT.

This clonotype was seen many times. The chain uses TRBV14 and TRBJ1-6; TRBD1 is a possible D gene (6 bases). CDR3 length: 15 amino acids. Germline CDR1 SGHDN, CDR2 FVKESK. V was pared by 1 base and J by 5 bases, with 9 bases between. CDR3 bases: TGTGCCAGCAGCCAAGCACAGGGAAATAATTCACCCCTCCACTTT. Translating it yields CASSQAQGNNSPLHF.

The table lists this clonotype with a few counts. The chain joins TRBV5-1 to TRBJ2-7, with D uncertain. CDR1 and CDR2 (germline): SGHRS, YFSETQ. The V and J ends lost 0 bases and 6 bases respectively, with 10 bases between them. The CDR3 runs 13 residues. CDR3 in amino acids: CASSLAGVPEQYF. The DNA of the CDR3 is TGCGCCAGCAGCTTGGCTGGGGTCCCCGAGCAGTACTTC.

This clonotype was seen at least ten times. The CDR3 here is CASSVGGLAEKETQYF. The CDR3 nucleotides read TGTGCCAGCAGCGTTGGGGGACTAGCGGAGAAAGAGACCCAGTACTTC. The rearrangement uses TRBV9 and TRBJ2-5, with TRBD2 matching over 11 bases. Germline V CDR1 and CDR2: SGDLS, YYNGEE. The CDR3 consists of 16 residues. After removal of 2 bases from V and 3 bases from J, the junction contained 6 bases not matched to a gene.

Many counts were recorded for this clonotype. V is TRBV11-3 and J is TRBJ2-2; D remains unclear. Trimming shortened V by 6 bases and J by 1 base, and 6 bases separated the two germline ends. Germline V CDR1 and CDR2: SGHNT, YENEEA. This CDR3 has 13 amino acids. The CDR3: CASRDGNTGELFF. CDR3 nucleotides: TGTGCCAGCAGAGACGGGAACACCGGGGAGCTGTTTTTT.

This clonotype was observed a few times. CDR3 sequence reads: CASSPDNQNTEAFF. CDR3 nucleotides: TGTGCCAGCAGCCCTGACAATCAGAACACTGAAGCTTTCTTT. J is TRBJ1-1 and V is TRBV13; D uncertain. CDR3 length: 14 residues. V was cut by 5 bases and J by 1 base, with 11 bases left in between. From germline, CDR1 is PRHDT and CDR2 FYEKMQ (reference sequence).